The clone carrying this T cell receptor (beta chain) has only one observation. Its target is not known. With 60 Vbeta and 13 Jbeta primers, the PCR was carried out. Method: immunoSEQ multiplex PCR; TCRdb's copy keeps in-frame clones and lacks some. The sample includes 150,000 or so clones, approximately 80% seen only once; the top ten take roughly 4.8%. This sample was taken from a study of cytomegalovirus exposure and HLA in healthy donors. General study findings and limits: Later analysis revealed greater clonal expansion in HLA-associated TCR beta chains than in equally common others. About 87% or about 30% of the time was how often most TCR beta V segments were productive, according to an earlier analysis. Analysis was carried out at a later point, and it linked a missense DCLRE1C variant to TCR beta V- and J-gene trimming. The study put 150 or so TCR beta chains on its list as cytomegalovirus-associated.

The CDR3 totals 16 residues. CDR1 is WSHSY and CDR2 is SAAADI in the germline V gene. The V gene end was trimmed by 6 bases and the J gene end by 4 bases; junction bases not matched to a gene: 8. Sequencing input: PBMCs. V usage is TRBV10-2 and J usage is TRBJ2-2, with 10 bases lining up with TRBD2. The sequence was obtained from a woman aged 45-60 years in good health and CMV-seropositive. CDR3 in amino acids: CASRVAGGGGTGELFF. CDR3 coding DNA: TGCGCCAGCAGAGTAGCGGGGGGCGGGGGCACCGGGGAGCTGTTTTTT.